One and the same sample provided the 9 T cell receptor beta chains below, sequenced in a study of high-grade serous ovarian cancer treatment subgroups. The tumor samples were collected prior to definitive surgery or chemotherapy. Assay: immunoSEQ multiplex PCR; the TCRdb copy retains only in-frame clones and omits some. The data contain around 27,000 clones, about 88% of them singletons. The sequencing input was tumor tissue. These receptors originate from a human donor with high-grade serous ovarian cancer.

The V call is TRBV15, the J call TRBJ2-7, with 7 bases identical to TRBD2. Germline V gene data show CDR1 as LNHNV and CDR2 as YYDKDF (reference sequence). This CDR3 region has 14 residues. V gave up 1 base and J gave up 4 bases; unmatched junction bases: 4. CDR3 bases: TGTGCCACCAGCAGAGGGGGCGGGAGTTACGAGCAGTACTTC. Residues: CATSRGGGSYEQYF.

The chain uses TRBV30 and TRBJ2-5, with D unclear. The V gene's germline CDR1 is GTSNPN and CDR2 SVGIG (reference sequence). Trimming stripped 0 bases from V and 1 base from J, with 6 bases between. This CDR3 has 13 residues. Here the CDR3 DNA reads TGTGCCTGGAGTGTACCCAGCCAAGAGACCCAGTACTTC. It encodes CAWSVPSQETQYF.

This chain uses TRBV5-1 with TRBJ1-6, with TRBD1 matching over 9 bases. With 4 bases clipped from V and 7 bases from J, the junction kept 6 bases outside the gene matches. Looked up from germline, CDR1 is SGHRS and CDR2 is YFSETQ. The CDR3 loop spans 15 amino acids. CDR3: CASSPGTGRNSPLHF. The CDR3 region has the DNA TGCGCCAGCAGCCCAGGGACAGGGCGGAATTCACCCCTCCACTTT. Full variable domain (rest looked up from reference TRBV5-1 and TRBJ1-6): KAGVTQTPRYLIKTRGQQVTLSCSPISGHRSVSWYQQTPGQGLQFLFEYFSETQRNKGNFPGRFSGRQFSNSRSEMNVSTLELGDSALYLCASSPGTGRNSPLHFGNGTRLTVT.

This chain uses TRBV28 with TRBJ2-3; D ambiguous. This CDR3 is built from 14 residues. Germline values: CDR1 MDHEN, CDR2 SYDVKM. V lost 7 bases and J lost 3, with 14 bases in between. The CDR3: CASKPGGKTDTQYF. The CDR3 DNA sequence: TGTGCCAGCAAACCTGGTGGCAAAACAGATACGCAGTATTTT.

This chain uses TRBV27 with TRBJ2-5, with 7 bases identical to TRBD2. Germline lookup yields CDR1 MNHEY and CDR2 SMNVEV (reference sequence). CDR3 length: 14 residues. V trimming: 6 bases; J trimming: 5 bases; junction bases outside the gene matches: 9. The CDR3, as DNA: TGTGCCAGCAGGCCGGGGACTATTGGCGAGACCCAGTACTTC. Translated: CASRPGTIGETQYF.

The chain combines TRBV4-1 with TRBJ1-1; no definite D call. The V gene's germline CDR1 is MGHRA and CDR2 YSYEKL. V was shortened by 3 bases and J by 2 bases, with 10 bases between the two germline ends. This CDR3 spans 14 amino acids. The CDR3 sequence is CASSHVGQNTEAFF. CDR3 sequence (DNA): TGCGCCAGCAGCCATGTGGGCCAAAACACTGAAGCTTTCTTT.

This sequence joins TRBV28 and TRBJ1-1, with TRBD1 as a possible D gene (6 bases). Germline V gene lookup returns CDR1 MDHEN and CDR2 SYDVKM. The CDR3 loop spans 14 amino acids. Trimming pared 2 bases from V and 4 bases from J, leaving 11 bases between. CDR3 DNA sequence: TGTGCCAGCAGTTTAGACGGAGGGGGCACTGAAGCTTTCTTT. Translated: CASSLDGGGTEAFF.

The chain joins TRBV5-4 to TRBJ1-6; no firm D call. This CDR3 region has 14 residues. V was pared by 2 bases and J by 6 bases, with 9 bases between. The V gene's germline CDR1 is SGHNT and CDR2 YYREEE (reference sequence). CDR3 sequence (DNA): TGTGCCAGCAGCTTTGGGAGTATTAATTCACCCCTCCACTTT. It specifies CASSFGSINSPLHF.

The chain links TRBV7-3 to TRBJ2-1; 12 bases match TRBD2. The CDR3 runs to 17 residues. From germline, CDR1 is SGHTA and CDR2 FQGTGA. J was trimmed by 8 bases and V by 5 bases; bases with no gene match: 13. The CDR3 nucleotides are TGTGCCAGCAGCCCAAGATCCGGGACTAGCGGGTTCGATGAGCAGTTCTTC. It is translated as CASSPRSGTSGFDEQFF.